The T cell receptor (beta chain) under discussion was sequenced for a study of blood T cell repertoires in COVID-19. Germline V gene sequence: CDR1 SGHTA, CDR2 FQGNSA. V lost 2 bases and J lost 5; bases outside the gene matches: 13. This CDR3 has 17 residues. Data came from immunoSEQ multiplex PCR; TCRdb stores just in-frame clones and leaves some out. Of over 90,000 clones in the sample, roughly nine tenths were seen once. This chain joins TRBV7-2 and TRBJ2-5; 8 bases agree with TRBD2. This clonotype was obtained from a woman of 80 years or more in a cohort sampled during active COVID-19. Sequencing was carried out using peripheral blood. CDR3 bases: TGTGCCAGCAGCTTAAGTCAAGGCGCGGGGGGAAGGGAGACCCAGTACTTC. Its translation: CASSLSQGAGGRETQYF.